This T cell receptor (beta chain) was captured in a study of T-cell memory formation after mild COVID-19. Study-wide results and limits: Day 15 to 85 contracting clones showed balanced CD4/CD8; day 15 to 37 expanders favored CD4+. Of the contracting clones, CD4+ ones lay mainly in CM and EM, and CD8+ ones in EMRA.

TCRdb reprocessed the 5' RACE reads via MiXCR and lists one record per CDR3 protein. The data contain a few hundred thousand distinct CDR3 sequences, less than 9.5% of them singletons. This clonotype occurred a few times. As yet, its antigen is unknown. Germline CDR1 LNHNV, CDR2 YYDKDF (reference sequence). This CDR3 is built from 13 residues. V was cut by 0 bases and J by 8 bases, with 10 bases left in between. This sequence joins TRBV15 and TRBJ1-2; possible D gene TRBD1, 5 bases. The clonotype originates from a man aged 18 to 35 who had mild COVID-19 (a few samples of this study predate the infection). Cell type and time point are not known. Sequencing was carried out using PBMCs or a T cell subset sorted from them (not recorded which). CDR3 sequence reads: CATSRDAGIGYTF. CDR3 nucleotides: TGTGCCACCAGCAGAGATGCAGGGATCGGCTACACCTTC.